Below, 24 T cell receptor beta chains from the same sample are listed, as sequenced in a study of T-cell reconstitution after alpha-beta-depleted transplantation in children. Unique molecular identifiers tagged the TCRbeta library. One entry per CDR3 protein results from TCRdb running MiXCR on the PCR reads. The profile shows roughly 500,000 distinct CDR3 sequences, about 10% of them singletons. Source: PBMCs, taken before TCRalphabeta/CD19-depleted stem cell transplant. These receptors came from a child aged 2-15 years with inherited bone marrow failure, due to receive a stem cell transplant.

This clonotype was counted at least ten times. The rearrangement links TRBV7-2 to TRBJ2-4; tentatively, D is TRBD2 (5 bases). Germline V gene data show CDR1 as SGHTA and CDR2 as FQGNSA. The V end lost 7 bases, the J end lost 1 base, and 14 bases lay between the germline ends. The CDR3 contains 15 residues. DNA of the CDR3: TGTGCCAGCACGAATAAGAAGCGGGCCAAAAACATTCAGTACTTC. Protein product: CASTNKKRAKNIQYF.

This clonotype was seen ten or more times. The chain is built from TRBV18 and TRBJ2-5; 12 bases are shared with TRBD2. CDR1 and CDR2 (germline): KGHSH, LQKENI. The CDR3 is 17 amino acids. V shed 4 bases and J 0 bases; nucleotides not matched to a gene: 6. Here the CDR3 reads CASSRRGLAGNQETQYF. In nucleotides, the CDR3 is TGTGCCAGCTCACGTCGGGGACTAGCGGGTAACCAAGAGACCCAGTACTTC. Full variable domain (missing parts from reference TRBV18 and TRBJ2-5): NAGVMQNPRHLVRRRGQEARLRCSPMKGHSHVYWYRQLPEEGLKFMVYLQKENIIDESGMPKERFSAEFPKEGPSILRIQQVVRGDSAAYFCASSRRGLAGNQETQYFGPGTRLLVL.

Many counts were recorded for this clonotype. The rearrangement links TRBV9 to TRBJ1-1; unclear D gene. Germline V gives CDR1 SGDLS, CDR2 YYNGEE. This CDR3 is 18 amino acids long. Trimming cost V 3 bases and J 5 bases, with 26 bases left between them. The CDR3: CASSAIDPWALMGTEAFF. The CDR3 DNA follows: TGTGCCAGCAGCGCAATAGACCCATGGGCCTTAATGGGGACTGAAGCTTTCTTT.

In its sample, this clonotype was seen many times. J is TRBJ2-1 and V is TRBV24-1; unclear D gene. The CDR3 spans 13 residues. CDR1 is KGHDR, CDR2 SFDVKD, per germline. V dropped 2 bases and J dropped 4 bases, with 5 bases sitting between them. As DNA, the CDR3 is TGTGCCACCAGTGATTATCAATACAATGAGCAGTTCTTC. This gives the protein CATSDYQYNEQFF.

This clonotype was counted at least ten times. V usage is TRBV6-2 or TRBV6-3 and J usage is TRBJ1-1; 10 bases are a match to TRBD1. The V gene's germline CDR1 is MNHEY and CDR2 SVGEGT. V shed 6 bases and J 5 bases; nucleotides not matched to a gene: 9. CDR3 length equals 15 residues. Here the CDR3 reads CASSRPGTGETEAFF. Written as DNA, the CDR3 is TGTGCCAGCAGCCGTCCCGGGACAGGGGAAACTGAAGCTTTCTTT.

The chain uses TRBV29-1 and TRBJ2-7, with D uncertain. The CDR3 spans 12 residues. V was pared by 0 bases and J by 6 bases, with 9 bases between. Germline CDR1 reads SQVTM; CDR2 reads ANQGSEA. CDR3 bases: TGCAGCGTTGAAGACAGTAATTTCGAGCAGTACTTC. Protein sequence: CSVEDSNFEQYF.

Ten or more counts support this clonotype. The chain combines TRBV12-5 with TRBJ2-1; D may be TRBD2 (5 bases). Germline V gene sequence: CDR1 LGHNT, CDR2 FRNRAP. The CDR3 extends over 15 amino acids. V was pared by 1 base and J by 8 bases, with 15 bases between. The CDR3 DNA sequence: TGTGCTAGTGGTTTGGGCCTTGGCGGGCCGGATGAGCAGTTCTTC. Translated: CASGLGLGGPDEQFF.

The CDR3 DNA is TGTGCCTGGGGTGAGACACGCTCCTACGAGCAGTACTTC. Its translation: CAWGETRSYEQYF. V and J are TRBV30 and TRBJ2-7, with D unresolved. The CDR3 has 13 residues. Germline V gene lookup returns CDR1 GTSNPN and CDR2 SVGIG (reference sequence). V was shortened by 5 bases and J by 0 bases, with 11 bases between the two germline ends.

In this sample, this clonotype turned up many times. The chain uses TRBV5-8 and TRBJ2-3; D gene unclear. CDR3 size: 14 residues. V was cut by 3 bases and J by 0 bases, with 8 bases left in between. The V gene's germline CDR1 is SGHTS and CDR2 YDEGEE. Here the CDR3 reads CASSSRSSTDTQYF. Here the CDR3 DNA reads TGTGCCAGCAGCTCCAGGAGTAGCACAGATACGCAGTATTTT.

This rearrangement joins TRBV15 to TRBJ1-1; D possibly corresponds to TRBD1 (5 bases). The CDR3 is 16 residues long. V shed 0 bases and J shed 0 bases, with 11 bases lying between them. CDR1 LNHNV and CDR2 YYDKDF come from the germline V gene (reference sequence). The CDR3 DNA is TGTGCCACCAGCAGAGATTGGGGCAACATGAACACTGAAGCTTTCTTT. Translated: CATSRDWGNMNTEAFF.

This clonotype appeared many times. The chain carries TRBV20-1 and TRBJ1-1; D not certain. V was trimmed by 5 bases and J by 1 base, leaving 11 bases between them. The germline V gene encodes CDR1 DFQATT and CDR2 SNEGSKA (reference sequence). The CDR3 is 13 residues long. The CDR3 DNA follows: TGCAGTGCTCCCACAGTTCCGAACACTGAAGCTTTCTTT. It is translated as CSAPTVPNTEAFF.

This clonotype was observed many times. The rearrangement links TRBV12-3 or TRBV12-4 to TRBJ2-7; 7 bases agree with TRBD2. The CDR3 spans 16 residues. V shed 4 bases, J shed 0 bases, and the junction held 9 bases outside the gene matches. The CDR3 coding sequence is TGTGCCAGCAGTTCCGAGCGGGGAATAAGCTCCTACGAGCAGTACTTC. Amino acid sequence: CASSSERGISSYEQYF.

This clonotype was seen many times. V usage is TRBV29-1 and J usage is TRBJ2-1; D is unclear. This CDR3 region has 9 residues. Looked up from germline, CDR1 is SQVTM and CDR2 is ANQGSEA. V was trimmed by 3 bases and J by 13 bases, leaving 7 bases between them. In DNA, the CDR3 is TGCAGCGTTGAGGCAGGACAGTTCTTC. Its protein product is CSVEAGQFF.

The CDR3 DNA sequence: TGCGCCAGCAGCCAAGGCCGCGGAAGCTCCTACGAGCAGTACTTC. Translation: CASSQGRGSSYEQYF. The rearrangement uses TRBV4-3 and TRBJ2-7; no clear D. Germline loops: CDR1 LGHNA, CDR2 YSLEER. V was trimmed by 1 base and J by 0 bases, leaving 10 bases between them. The CDR3 spans 15 residues.

This clonotype was seen many times. The chain carries TRBV7-2 and TRBJ2-1, with D uncertain. V lost 6 bases, J lost 8 bases, and 11 bases lay in between. CDR1 and CDR2 (germline): SGHTA, FQGNSA. The CDR3 has 12 residues. The CDR3 protein is CASREVGHEQFF. CDR3 nucleotides: TGTGCCAGCAGGGAAGTCGGCCATGAGCAGTTCTTC.

Worth noting for this clonotype: With a much larger clone just one base away, this may be a read error. The CDR3 carries no conserved terminal phenylalanine or tryptophan, so it likely arises from a read error. V and J are TRBV7-8 and TRBJ2-7, with 12 bases identical to TRBD2. The CDR3 consists of 15 residues. V lost 5 bases and J lost 5; bases outside the gene matches: 7. CDR1 and CDR2 (germline): SGHVS, FQNEAQ. The CDR3 spells CASSPRLAGAHEQYS. CDR3 DNA sequence: TGTGCCAGCAGCCCGAGACTAGCGGGAGCCCACGAGCAGTACTCC.

This clonotype was found a few times. This CDR3 is CASRRDFQETQYF. CDR3 DNA: TGTGCCAGCAGACGGGACTTCCAAGAGACCCAGTACTTC. The V call is TRBV3-1, the J call TRBJ2-5, with D perhaps TRBD2 (6 bases). V gave up 6 bases and J gave up 1 base, with 9 bases separating them. This CDR3 spans 13 amino acids. Looked up from germline, CDR1 is LGHDT and CDR2 is YNNKEL (reference sequence).

This clonotype was detected ten times or more. The CDR3 nucleotides read TGTGCCACGAAGGGGCTAGGGGATGAGCAGTTCTTC. Its translation: CATKGLGDEQFF. The rearrangement links TRBV19 to TRBJ2-1; the D gene is possibly TRBD1 (5 bases). Trimming stripped 10 bases from V and 8 bases from J, with 15 bases between. Germline V lookup: CDR1 LNHDA, CDR2 SQIVND (reference sequence). This CDR3 is 12 amino acids long.

This clonotype occurred many times. The chain couples TRBV7-9 to TRBJ2-7; D might be TRBD2 (5 bases). The length of the CDR3 is 12 residues. Germline CDR1 is SEHNR and CDR2 is FQNEAQ (reference sequence). Between the trimmed V and J ends, which lost 4 bases and 6 bases, there was a span of 10 bases. The CDR3 coding sequence is TGTGCCAGCAGCTGGGAGCCGAGCGAGCAGTACTTC. It encodes CASSWEPSEQYF.

This rearrangement joins TRBV4-2 to TRBJ2-7; D gene ambiguous. Germline loops: CDR1 LGHNA, CDR2 YNFKEQ. Trimming removed 0 bases at V and 6 bases at J, with 12 bases between. The CDR3 totals 14 residues. The CDR3 nucleotides are TGTGCCAGCAGCCAAGAAGAGGCGGTAGGCGAGCAGTACTTC. Translated: CASSQEEAVGEQYF.

This clonotype was observed at least ten times. This rearrangement joins TRBV12-3 or TRBV12-4 to TRBJ2-3; perhaps D is TRBD1 or TRBD2 (5 bases each). The CDR3 spans 12 residues. With 10 bases removed from V and 0 bases from J, the gap between germline ends came to 8 bases. CDR3 region: CATRDSTDTQYF. DNA for the CDR3: TGTGCCACCCGGGACAGCACAGATACGCAGTATTTT.

This clonotype was detected many times. V gene TRBV5-1 combines with J gene TRBJ2-5; 14 bases align to TRBD2. This CDR3 has 17 amino acids. Germline V gene sequence: CDR1 SGHRS, CDR2 YFSETQ. V was pared by 4 bases and J by 4 bases, with 9 bases of the junction left unmatched. The chain's CDR3 is CASSLGTSGSHPETQYF. CDR3 nucleotide sequence: TGCGCCAGCAGCCTCGGGACTAGCGGGAGTCACCCAGAGACCCAGTACTTC.

This clonotype came up a few times. The rearrangement links TRBV7-8 to TRBJ2-1, with TRBD1 identical over 7 bases. CDR1 and CDR2 from the germline V gene are SGHVS and FQNEAQ. CDR3 size: 15 residues. Trimming removed 6 bases from V and 7 bases from J; junction bases left unmatched: 12. Written as DNA, the CDR3 is TGTGCCAGCAGTCCCAGGGGGATGAGTTGGAATGAGCAGTTCTTC. It is translated as CASSPRGMSWNEQFF. The whole variable domain, remainder taken from reference TRBV7-8 and TRBJ2-1, is GAGVSQSPRYKVAKRGQDVALRCDPISGHVSLFWYQQALGQGPEFLTYFQNEAQLDKSGLPSDRFFAERPEGSVSTLKIQRTQQEDSAVYLCASSPRGMSWNEQFFGPGTRLTVL.

This clonotype has ten or more counts. The chain has TRBV20-1 and TRBJ2-3; tentatively, D is TRBD1 (5 bases). This CDR3 has 13 residues. Germline loops: CDR1 DFQATT, CDR2 SNEGSKA (reference sequence). The CDR3 region has the DNA TGCTCCCGGTCCAGGGTGAGCACAGATACGCAGTATTTT. Residues: CSRSRVSTDTQYF.